This T cell receptor beta chain is from a study of blood T cell repertoires in COVID-19. Across the study: Samples of COVID-19 (acute and convalescent) were obtained from the United States, Italy and Spain. The analysed material was cDNA or gDNA that came from T cells, B-cell-depleted T cells, or PBMCs.

This clone was seen a handful of times. V lost 2 bases and J lost 7, with 11 bases in between. The CDR3 contains 13 residues. Individuals drawn from 24 US areas were about 18 to 95 years old. Donors were grouped by their self-reported clinical history. Sequencing used immunoSEQ multiplex PCR; TCRdb keeps in-frame clones, though not all of them. The sample yields under 400,000 clones, about 90% seen once. The receptor comes from a woman younger than 45 who had been exposed to COVID-19. Sequenced material: PBMCs or T cells enriched from blood (not recorded which). The chain links TRBV12-3 or TRBV12-4 to TRBJ2-5; TRBD1 is a possible D gene (5 bases). CDR3 protein: CASSLQGLGTQYF. CDR3 coding DNA: TGTGCCAGCAGTTTACAGGGCCTTGGGACCCAGTACTTC.